The following is a TCR beta chain sequence with its context. This sample is drawn from a study of CD8+CD57+ T cells in acquired aplastic anemia. Genomic DNA, the template, was used for profiling of the TCR beta VDJ and CDR3. TCRdb independently ran MiXCR on the reads; one entry per CDR3 protein. The sample includes under 200,000 distinct CDR3 sequences, approximately 48% of them seen just once. An expansion of CD8+CD57+ cells by flow cytometry had been shown in patients chosen for sequencing. Among the patients, all had severe acquired aplastic anemia. The length of the CDR3 is 16 residues. Germline CDR1 SGHDT, CDR2 YYEEEE. Trimming took 0 bases from V and 4 from J, leaving 13 bases between them.

This rearrangement joins TRBV5-6 to TRBJ2-2; D gene uncertain. Specimen: sorted CD4+, CD8+, or CD8+CD57+ T cells (not recorded which) from PBMCs. This TCR derives from a human donor with aplastic anemia. The CDR3 DNA sequence: TGTGCCAGCAGCTTGGTACGCCAGTTAAGCACCGGGGAGCTGTTTTTT. Its translation: CASSLVRQLSTGELFF.